This T cell receptor (beta chain) is drawn from a study of blood T cell repertoires in COVID-19. As for the study in general: The samples span acute and convalescent COVID-19 from the United States, Italy and Spain. T cells, B-cell-depleted T cells, or PBMCs provided the cDNA or gDNA that served as material.

This CDR3 has 13 amino acids. Looked up from germline, CDR1 is SGHRS and CDR2 is YFSETQ. V lost 0 bases, J lost 6 bases, and 0 bases stayed unmatched. This clone has a single count. As originally analysed: Scientists estimated how many nucleated cells there were by amplifying reference gene primers. Assay: immunoSEQ multiplex PCR; the TCRdb copy retains only in-frame clones and omits some. V, J and clone size reflect that table, while D and trimming were determined from the DNA. In the table there are 150,000 to 200,000 clones, 65% to 90% of which are singletons. The source of this sequence is a man in his fifties or sixties with active or convalescent COVID-19. Material for sequencing was peripheral blood. The rearrangement uses TRBV5-1 and TRBJ1-5; TRBD1 agrees at 7 bases. The CDR3 loop reads CASSLDRGQPQHF. CDR3 in DNA: TGCGCCAGCAGCTTGGACAGGGGTCAGCCCCAGCATTTT.